The 32 T cell receptor beta chains in this list originate from one sample, sequenced in a study of vaccination and CD4 T cells after COVID-19. Noted treatment: roughly ten-day PBMC culture with coronavirus spike peptide pools or control peptides (ViraFEST assay). The unexposed donor gave CD4+ T cells before the COVID-19 pandemic (2011-2018). Their recognized antigens are unknown. Sequenced with the Oncomine TCR Beta short-read assay was DNA taken from cultured CD4+ T cells. A single record per CDR3 protein comes from TCRdb applying MiXCR to the PCR reads. Of 9,000 to 10,000 distinct CDR3 sequences in the sample, 34% are singletons; the top ten hold roughly a third. Sequencing was done on a sample of CD4+ T cells from blood, cultured in vitro. These receptors were collected from a human donor in good health.

The CDR3 bases are TGTGCCAGCGGTGGAGGTAATGAGCAGTTCTTC. Translated, it gives CASGGGNEQFF. This rearrangement joins TRBV5-8 to TRBJ2-1; D perhaps matches TRBD2 (5 bases). CDR1 SGHTS and CDR2 YDEGEE come from the germline V gene. CDR3 length: 11 amino acids. V was clipped by 7 bases and J by 7 bases, with 9 bases between them.

This clonotype occurred a few times. The V call is TRBV6-1, the J call TRBJ2-7; D call uncertain. CDR1 and CDR2 from the germline V gene are MNHNS and SASEGT. The CDR3 length is 13 residues. V lost 5 bases to trimming and J lost 3 bases, with 11 bases between them. CDR3 residues: CASSRTAGYEQYF. In DNA form, the CDR3 reads TGTGCCAGCAGTCGGACCGCCGGCTACGAGCAGTACTTC.

V is TRBV7-9 and J is TRBJ1-4; 8 positions match TRBD1. From germline, CDR1 is SEHNR and CDR2 FQNEAQ (reference sequence). The CDR3 contains 14 residues. After removal of 5 bases from V and 13 bases from J, the junction contained 12 bases not matched to a gene. CDR3: CASSQRDTGGRLFF. Here the CDR3 DNA reads TGTGCCAGCAGCCAGAGAGATACAGGGGGGAGACTGTTTTTT.

By share of the sample, this clonotype is medium-sized. The chain joins TRBV5-1 to TRBJ1-2; D is perhaps TRBD1 (5 bases). V was clipped by 3 bases and J by 4 bases, with 13 bases between them. Per germline, CDR1 SGHRS and CDR2 YFSETQ. The CDR3 spans 14 residues. The CDR3 nucleotides read TGCGCCAGCAGCTATGGAGCCGGGGCCTATGGCTACACCTTC. Protein sequence: CASSYGAGAYGYTF. Based on the CDR3 plus reference TRBV5-1 and TRBJ1-2, the full variable domain is KAGVTQTPRYLIKTRGQQVTLSCSPISGHRSVSWYQQTPGQGLQFLFEYFSETQRNKGNFPGRFSGRQFSNSRSEMNVSTLELGDSALYLCASSYGAGAYGYTFGSGTRLTVV.

The chain links TRBV2 to TRBJ2-7; TRBD1 aligns across 8 bases. The V gene end was trimmed by 10 bases and the J gene end by 5 bases; junction bases not matched to a gene: 10. The length of the CDR3 is 13 residues. CDR1 SNHLY and CDR2 FYNNEI come from the germline V gene. The CDR3 is CANGGQAGNEQYF. As DNA, the CDR3 is TGTGCCAACGGGGGACAGGCAGGGAACGAGCAGTACTTC. Looking up the rest from reference TRBV2 and TRBJ2-7 gives the full variable domain: EPEVTQTPSHQVTQMGQEVILRCVPISNHLYFYWYRQILGQKVEFLVSFYNNEISEKSEIFDDQFSVERPDGSNFTLKIRSTKLEDSAMYFCANGGQAGNEQYFGPGTRLTVT.

This clonotype was detected only a few times. The rearrangement links TRBV5-1 to TRBJ1-1; D might be TRBD1 (5 bases). Trimming took 4 bases from V and 1 from J, leaving 14 bases between them. The length of the CDR3 is 15 residues. Germline lookup yields CDR1 SGHRS and CDR2 YFSETQ. CDR3: CASSDQGTANTEAFF. In nucleotides, the CDR3 is TGCGCCAGCAGCGACCAAGGGACGGCGAACACTGAAGCTTTCTTT.

The V gene is TRBV20-1, the J gene TRBJ1-5, with unresolved D. The V gene lost 3 bases and the J gene lost 2 bases, with 17 bases spanning the gap. This CDR3 region has 16 residues. From germline, CDR1 is DFQATT and CDR2 SNEGSKA (reference sequence). CDR3 DNA sequence: TGCAGTGCTAGGGGAGGTAGCCCAGACGGCAATCAGCCCCAGCATTTT. It codes for CSARGGSPDGNQPQHF.

The V and J genes are TRBV29-1 and TRBJ2-3; D not certain. V shed 3 bases and J shed 2 bases, with 9 bases lying between them. This CDR3 region has 13 residues. Germline V gene lookup returns CDR1 SQVTM and CDR2 ANQGSEA. The CDR3 reads CSVEGRYTDTQYF. CDR3 nucleotide sequence: TGCAGCGTTGAGGGCAGATACACAGATACGCAGTATTTT.

This chain connects TRBV6-4 to TRBJ2-3; 10 positions match TRBD2. V was pared by 4 bases and J by 5 bases, with 6 bases of the junction left unmatched. Germline V gene data show CDR1 as MRHNA and CDR2 as SNTAGT. This CDR3 contains 15 residues. CDR3 DNA sequence: TGTGCCAGCAGTGCCCTAGCGGGGGACGTAGATACGCAGTATTTT. The encoded protein is CASSALAGDVDTQYF.

This clonotype was counted between two and nine times. The chain joins TRBV6-1 to TRBJ2-6; no clear D. The V gene's germline CDR1 is MNHNS and CDR2 SASEGT. This CDR3 is 15 amino acids long. Trimming pared 7 bases from V and 2 bases from J, leaving 12 bases between. The CDR3 DNA follows: TGTGCCAGCATCCCCCGGCTCACTGGGGCCAACGTCCTGACTTTC. This codes for CASIPRLTGANVLTF.

V is TRBV20-1 and J is TRBJ1-2; 8 nucleotides align to TRBD1. The V and J ends lost 5 bases and 5 bases, in that order; junction bases with no gene match: 19. Germline lookup yields CDR1 DFQATT and CDR2 SNEGSKA (reference sequence). The CDR3 has 17 amino acids. The CDR3 bases are TGCAGTGCTGGACAGGGACTAATAGAACTCCGGGGATATGGCTACACCTTC. It specifies CSAGQGLIELRGYGYTF.

This clonotype was seen just once. J is TRBJ1-2 and V is TRBV6-1, with D maybe TRBD1 (5 bases). CDR3 size: 15 residues. Between the trimmed V and J ends, which lost 6 bases and 7 bases, there was a span of 21 bases. Germline V gene sequence: CDR1 MNHNS, CDR2 SASEGT. Here the CDR3 reads CASSAWLLRGGGYTF. The CDR3 DNA sequence: TGTGCCAGCAGCGCCTGGTTGCTACGGGGGGGTGGCTACACCTTC.

This chain joins TRBV6-2 or TRBV6-3 and TRBJ2-1; TRBD1 aligns across 8 bases. Trimming took 8 bases from V and 6 from J; bases not matched to a gene: 21. There are 18 residues in the CDR3. The germline CDR1 and CDR2 sequences are MNHEY and SVGEGT. The CDR3 DNA follows: TGTGCCAGCTCGAGTCGCGCCACCATGGGGACAGGTGCCAATGAGCAGTTCTTC. This gives the protein CASSSRATMGTGANEQFF.

The chain carries TRBV7-8 and TRBJ1-6, with D tentatively TRBD1 (5 bases). Looked up from germline, CDR1 is SGHVS and CDR2 is FQNEAQ. V was clipped by 3 bases and J by 11 bases, with 8 bases between them. The CDR3 runs to 12 residues. DNA of the CDR3: TGTGCCAGCAGCTTTGGGGGTCCACCCCTCCACTTT. Its protein product is CASSFGGPPLHF.

The chain couples TRBV20-1 to TRBJ1-1, with D possibly being TRBD1 (5 bases). The V gene's germline CDR1 is DFQATT and CDR2 SNEGSKA (reference sequence). V was clipped by 1 base and J by 0 bases, with 9 bases between them. This CDR3 comprises 14 residues. CDR3 nucleotides: TGCAGTGCTAGAGTGACAGCTATGAACACTGAAGCTTTCTTT. Encoded protein: CSARVTAMNTEAFF.

This clonotype has just a few counts. The rearrangement links TRBV7-9 to TRBJ1-2, with 8 bases fitting TRBD1. Unmatched junction bases numbered 4, after V lost 1 base and J lost 3 bases. Looked up from germline, CDR1 is SEHNR and CDR2 is FQNEAQ (reference sequence). This CDR3 is built from 15 residues. Here the CDR3 DNA reads TGTGCCAGCAGCTTAGGGGCAGGGGGCGACTATGGCTACACCTTC. Translating it yields CASSLGAGGDYGYTF.

CDR3 loop: CASSYYLRELGSPLHF. The DNA of the CDR3 is TGTGCCAGCAGTTACTACCTCAGAGAGCTGGGTTCACCCCTCCACTTT. The genes are TRBV6-5 and TRBJ1-6; D call uncertain. The V gene lost 1 base and the J gene lost 9 bases, with 16 bases spanning the gap. From germline, CDR1 is MNHEY and CDR2 SVGAGI. The CDR3 loop spans 16 amino acids.

The chain uses TRBV20-1 and TRBJ1-6, with a weak D call TRBD1 (6 bases). The germline V gene has CDR1 DFQATT and CDR2 SNEGSKA (reference sequence). This CDR3 comprises 17 residues. Deletions cut 1 base from V and 7 bases from J, with 20 bases between. CDR3 loop: CSARVPPRTGLNSPLHF. CDR3 in DNA: TGCAGTGCTAGAGTACCGCCGCGTACAGGGTTGAATTCACCCCTCCACTTT.

This chain joins TRBV27 and TRBJ1-5, with D maybe TRBD1 (6 bases). Germline V gene sequence: CDR1 MNHEY, CDR2 SMNVEV (reference sequence). The CDR3 has 16 amino acids. V dropped 5 bases and J dropped 4 bases, with 18 bases sitting between them. The CDR3 coding sequence is TGTGCCAGCAGTCCCTGGTTGACAGGAACTAATCAGCCCCAGCATTTT. This gives the protein CASSPWLTGTNQPQHF.

This clonotype has just a few counts. The chain has TRBV6-1 and TRBJ1-2; the D gene is possibly TRBD1 (5 bases). V was trimmed by 5 bases and J by 8 bases, leaving 18 bases between them. The germline V gene has CDR1 MNHNS and CDR2 SASEGT. There are 14 residues in the CDR3. As DNA, the CDR3 is TGTGCCAGCAGTAGGGGACCATCTCACGGCGGCTACACCTTC. Its protein product is CASSRGPSHGGYTF.

This clonotype was seen a handful of times. The rearrangement uses TRBV6-5 and TRBJ1-1; no clear D. This CDR3 spans 12 amino acids. V lost 2 bases and J 11 bases, leaving 12 bases between the germline ends. Germline CDR1 MNHEY, CDR2 SVGAGI. CDR3 amino acids: CASSYGSALAFF. The CDR3 bases are TGTGCCAGCAGTTACGGGAGTGCTTTGGCTTTCTTT.

This clonotype was detected only a few times. The chain combines TRBV7-3 with TRBJ2-1, with D perhaps matching TRBD1 (6 bases). Germline assignment: CDR1 SGHTA and CDR2 FQGTGA. There are 13 residues in the CDR3. Trimming left V 5 bases short and J 7 bases short, with 12 bases between. CDR3 sequence: CASSPGHLNEQFF. CDR3 sequence (DNA): TGTGCCAGCAGCCCGGGACACTTGAATGAGCAGTTCTTC.

The chain uses TRBV5-1 and TRBJ2-7, with unresolved D. V was cut by 0 bases and J by 6 bases, with 16 bases left in between. From germline, CDR1 is SGHRS and CDR2 YFSETQ. CDR3 length equals 15 residues. CDR3 loop: CASSLAPIDSLEQYF. DNA for the CDR3: TGCGCCAGCAGCTTGGCTCCAATAGACTCCCTCGAGCAGTACTTC.

This rearrangement joins TRBV27 to TRBJ1-6; D remains unclear. The CDR3 length is 18 residues. Trimming pared 2 bases from V and 3 bases from J, leaving 17 bases between. Germline loops: CDR1 MNHEY, CDR2 SMNVEV (reference sequence). The CDR3, as DNA: TGTGCCAGCAGTTTAGCAGTATTGACTGTGGGCTATAATTCACCCCTCCACTTT. Protein product: CASSLAVLTVGYNSPLHF.

The chain joins TRBV20-1 to TRBJ1-2, with D unresolved. Germline values: CDR1 DFQATT, CDR2 SNEGSKA (reference sequence). V was trimmed by 2 bases and J by 2 bases, leaving 3 bases between them. This CDR3 is built from 11 residues. The CDR3 coding sequence is TGCAGTGCTAGACAAAACTATGGCTACACCTTC. Translating gives CSARQNYGYTF.

This clonotype has only a few counts. V is TRBV7-3 and J is TRBJ1-1, with a weak D call TRBD1 (5 bases). V was pared by 3 bases and J by 1 base, with 12 bases between. Per germline, CDR1 SGHTA and CDR2 FQGTGA. The CDR3 is made up of 15 amino acids. DNA of the CDR3: TGTGCCAGCAGCTTGACTTACGGGGGGAACACTGAAGCTTTCTTT. Amino acid sequence: CASSLTYGGNTEAFF. Full variable domain (remainder filled in from reference TRBV7-3 and TRBJ1-1): GAGVSQTPSNKVTEKGKYVELRCDPISGHTALYWYRQSLGQGPEFLIYFQGTGAADDSGLPNDRFFAVRPEGSVSTLKIQRTERGDSAVYLCASSLTYGGNTEAFFGQGTRLTVV.

V is TRBV6-1 and J is TRBJ2-4; 8 nucleotides line up with TRBD2. The V segment lost 5 bases and the J segment 13 bases; nucleotides outside the gene matches: 7. Germline V CDR1 and CDR2: MNHNS, SASEGT. The CDR3 totals 12 residues. The CDR3 reads CASSKPGGMQYF. Here the CDR3 DNA reads TGTGCCAGCAGTAAACCGGGGGGGATGCAGTACTTC.

In this sample, this clonotype turned up a few times. This chain links TRBV19 with TRBJ2-5, with D hard to call. Germline values: CDR1 LNHDA, CDR2 SQIVND (reference sequence). The V end was cut by 1 base, the J end by 5 bases, with 14 bases between. This CDR3 region has 15 residues. The CDR3 sequence: CASSIAIVGGETQYF. In nucleotides, the CDR3 is TGTGCCAGTAGTATAGCTATAGTTGGTGGTGAGACCCAGTACTTC.

This sequence joins TRBV7-9 and TRBJ1-1, with a weak D call TRBD1 (5 bases). CDR1 is SEHNR, CDR2 FQNEAQ, per germline (reference sequence). This CDR3 has 15 amino acids. V was cut by 3 bases and J by 4 bases, with 15 bases left in between. The CDR3 sequence: CASSLAKGLATEAFF. The DNA of the CDR3 is TGTGCCAGCAGCTTGGCCAAGGGACTCGCCACTGAAGCTTTCTTT.

This clonotype was picked up a small number of times. The rearrangement uses TRBV27 and TRBJ1-6; tentatively, D is TRBD1 (5 bases). Trimming removed 3 bases from V and 0 bases from J, with 18 bases in between. CDR1 is MNHEY and CDR2 is SMNVEV in the germline V gene (reference sequence). The CDR3 extends over 19 amino acids. The CDR3 sequence: CASSLGNPWGSSYNSPLHF. The CDR3, as DNA: TGTGCCAGCAGTTTGGGCAACCCCTGGGGGAGCTCCTATAATTCACCCCTCCACTTT.

This clonotype was counted a few times. The chain is built from TRBV12-3 or TRBV12-4 and TRBJ1-2, with D perhaps TRBD1 (5 bases). The V end was cut by 3 bases, the J end by 6 bases, with 11 bases between. The CDR3 contains 13 residues. The CDR3 spells CASSFSQGDGYTF. CDR3 DNA: TGTGCCAGCAGTTTTTCTCAGGGTGATGGCTACACCTTC.

V usage is TRBV5-1 and J usage is TRBJ1-6; D is uncertain. The CDR3 is made up of 15 amino acids. Germline V gene lookup returns CDR1 SGHRS and CDR2 YFSETQ. Trimming removed 0 bases at V and 7 bases at J, with 11 bases between. CDR3 sequence reads: CASSLDQVPNSPLHF. The CDR3 nucleotides are TGCGCCAGCAGCTTGGATCAGGTTCCGAATTCACCCCTCCACTTT.